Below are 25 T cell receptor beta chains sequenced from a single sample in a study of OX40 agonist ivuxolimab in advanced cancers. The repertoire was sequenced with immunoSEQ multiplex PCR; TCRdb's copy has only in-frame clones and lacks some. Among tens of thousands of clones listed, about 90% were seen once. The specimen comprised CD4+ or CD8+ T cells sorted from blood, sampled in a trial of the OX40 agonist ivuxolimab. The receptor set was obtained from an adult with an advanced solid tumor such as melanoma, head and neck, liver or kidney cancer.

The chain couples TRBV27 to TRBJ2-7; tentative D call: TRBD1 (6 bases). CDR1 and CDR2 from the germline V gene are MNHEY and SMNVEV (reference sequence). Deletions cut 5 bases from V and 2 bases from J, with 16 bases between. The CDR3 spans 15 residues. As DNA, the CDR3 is TGTGCCAGCAGTGCAACCGGGACACTCCCCTACGAGCAGTACTTC. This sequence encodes CASSATGTLPYEQYF.

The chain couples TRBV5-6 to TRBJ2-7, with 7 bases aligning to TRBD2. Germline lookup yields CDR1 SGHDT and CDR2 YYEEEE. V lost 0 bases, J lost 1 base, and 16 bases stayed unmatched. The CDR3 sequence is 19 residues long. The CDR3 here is CASSLGPPGLTWRSYEQYV. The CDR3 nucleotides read TGTGCCAGCAGCTTGGGGCCCCCGGGACTAACGTGGAGGTCCTACGAGCAGTACGTC.

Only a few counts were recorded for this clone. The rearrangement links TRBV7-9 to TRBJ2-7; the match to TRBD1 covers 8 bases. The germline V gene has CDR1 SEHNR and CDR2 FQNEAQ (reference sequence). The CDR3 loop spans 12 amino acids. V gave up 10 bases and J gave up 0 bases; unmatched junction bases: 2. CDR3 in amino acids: CAITGGSYEQYF. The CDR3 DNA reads TGTGCCATCACAGGGGGCTCCTACGAGCAGTACTTC.

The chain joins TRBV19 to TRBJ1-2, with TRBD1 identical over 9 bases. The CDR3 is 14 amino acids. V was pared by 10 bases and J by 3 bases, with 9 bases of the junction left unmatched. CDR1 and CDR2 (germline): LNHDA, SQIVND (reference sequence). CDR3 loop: CATSEDRGHYGYTF. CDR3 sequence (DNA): TGTGCCACTTCTGAGGACAGGGGCCACTATGGCTACACCTTC.

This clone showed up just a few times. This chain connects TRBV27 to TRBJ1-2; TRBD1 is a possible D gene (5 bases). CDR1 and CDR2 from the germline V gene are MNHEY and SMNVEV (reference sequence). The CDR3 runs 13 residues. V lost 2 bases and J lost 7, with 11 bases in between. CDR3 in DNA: TGTGCCAGCAGTTTAACGGGGGGGGGTGGCTACACCTTC. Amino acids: CASSLTGGGGYTF.

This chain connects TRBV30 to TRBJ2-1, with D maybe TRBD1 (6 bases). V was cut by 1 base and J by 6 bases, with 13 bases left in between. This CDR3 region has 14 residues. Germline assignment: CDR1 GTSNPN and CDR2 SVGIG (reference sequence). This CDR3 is CAWSAGTSLNEQFF. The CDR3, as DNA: TGTGCCTGGAGTGCCGGGACAAGCCTCAATGAGCAGTTCTTC.

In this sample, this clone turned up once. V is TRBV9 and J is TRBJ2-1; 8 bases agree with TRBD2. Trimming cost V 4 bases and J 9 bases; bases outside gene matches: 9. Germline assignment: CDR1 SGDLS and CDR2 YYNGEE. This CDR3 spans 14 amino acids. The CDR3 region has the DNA TGTGCCAGCAGCCCCGGGGGGGCGGGGCCTGAGCAGTTCTTC. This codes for CASSPGGAGPEQFF.

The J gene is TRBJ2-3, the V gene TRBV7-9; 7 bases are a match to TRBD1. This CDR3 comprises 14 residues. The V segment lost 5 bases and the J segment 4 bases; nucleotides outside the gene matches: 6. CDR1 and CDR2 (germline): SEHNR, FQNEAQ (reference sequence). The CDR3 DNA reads TGTGCCAGCAGCCCCCCCCAGGGGGCAGATACGCAGTATTTT. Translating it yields CASSPPQGADTQYF.

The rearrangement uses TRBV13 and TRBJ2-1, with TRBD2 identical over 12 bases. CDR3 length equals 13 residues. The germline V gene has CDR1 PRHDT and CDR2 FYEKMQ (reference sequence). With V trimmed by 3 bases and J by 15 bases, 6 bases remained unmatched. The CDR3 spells CASSFGLAGKLFF. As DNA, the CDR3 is TGTGCCAGCAGCTTTGGACTAGCGGGAAAGCTGTTCTTC.

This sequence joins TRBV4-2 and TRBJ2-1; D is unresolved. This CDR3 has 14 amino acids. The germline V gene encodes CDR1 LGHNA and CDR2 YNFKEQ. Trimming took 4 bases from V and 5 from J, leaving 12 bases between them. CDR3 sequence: CASSLPTADNEQFF. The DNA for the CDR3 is TGTGCCAGCAGCCTCCCAACAGCTGACAATGAGCAGTTCTTC.

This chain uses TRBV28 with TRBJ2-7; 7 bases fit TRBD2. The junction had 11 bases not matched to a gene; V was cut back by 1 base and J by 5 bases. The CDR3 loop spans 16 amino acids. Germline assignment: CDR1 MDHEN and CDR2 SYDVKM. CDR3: CASSLLEVGGVHEQYF. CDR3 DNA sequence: TGTGCCAGCAGTTTATTGGAGGTGGGAGGGGTCCACGAGCAGTACTTC.

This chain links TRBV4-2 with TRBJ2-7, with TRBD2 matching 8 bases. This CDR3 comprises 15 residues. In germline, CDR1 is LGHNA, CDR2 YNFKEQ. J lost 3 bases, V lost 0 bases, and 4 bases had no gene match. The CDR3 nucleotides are TGTGCCAGCAGCCAAGAAACTAGCGGACTCTACGAGCAGTACTTC. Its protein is CASSQETSGLYEQYF.

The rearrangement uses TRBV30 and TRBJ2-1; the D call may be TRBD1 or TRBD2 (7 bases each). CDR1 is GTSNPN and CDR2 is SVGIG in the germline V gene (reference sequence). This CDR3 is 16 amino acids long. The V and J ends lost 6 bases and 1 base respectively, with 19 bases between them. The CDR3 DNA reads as TGTGCCTGCCTGAAGGGGGCGGGAGAATCCTACAATGAGCAGTTCTTC. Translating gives CACLKGAGESYNEQFF.

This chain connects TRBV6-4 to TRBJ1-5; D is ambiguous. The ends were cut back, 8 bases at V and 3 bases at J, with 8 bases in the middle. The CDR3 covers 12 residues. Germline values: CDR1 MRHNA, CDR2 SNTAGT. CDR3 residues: CASGEFNQPQHF. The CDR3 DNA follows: TGTGCCAGCGGAGAATTCAATCAGCCCCAGCATTTT.

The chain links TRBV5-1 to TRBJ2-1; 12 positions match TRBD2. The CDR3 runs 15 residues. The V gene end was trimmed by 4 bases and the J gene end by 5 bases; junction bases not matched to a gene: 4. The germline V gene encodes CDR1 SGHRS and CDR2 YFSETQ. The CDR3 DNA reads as TGCGCCAGCAGCCAGACTAGCGGGAGTCACAATGAGCAGTTCTTC. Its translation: CASSQTSGSHNEQFF.

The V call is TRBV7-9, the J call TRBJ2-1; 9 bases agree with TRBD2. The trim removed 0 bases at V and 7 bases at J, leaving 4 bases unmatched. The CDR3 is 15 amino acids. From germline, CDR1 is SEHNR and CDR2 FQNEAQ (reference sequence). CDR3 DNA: TGTGCCAGCAGCTTAGCGGGGACTAGCTTAAATGAGCAGTTCTTC. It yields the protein CASSLAGTSLNEQFF.

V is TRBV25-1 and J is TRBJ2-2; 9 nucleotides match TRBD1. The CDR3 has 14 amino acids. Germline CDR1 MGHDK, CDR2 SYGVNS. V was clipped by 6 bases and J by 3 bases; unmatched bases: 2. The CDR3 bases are TGTGCCAGCAGCACAGGGGGCTACACCGGGGAGCTGTTTTTT. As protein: CASSTGGYTGELFF.

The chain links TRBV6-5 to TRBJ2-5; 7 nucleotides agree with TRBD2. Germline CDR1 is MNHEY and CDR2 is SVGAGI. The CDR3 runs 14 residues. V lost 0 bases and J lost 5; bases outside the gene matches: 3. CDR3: CASSYSGRVETQYF. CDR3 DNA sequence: TGTGCCAGCAGTTACTCGGGGAGGGTCGAGACCCAGTACTTC.

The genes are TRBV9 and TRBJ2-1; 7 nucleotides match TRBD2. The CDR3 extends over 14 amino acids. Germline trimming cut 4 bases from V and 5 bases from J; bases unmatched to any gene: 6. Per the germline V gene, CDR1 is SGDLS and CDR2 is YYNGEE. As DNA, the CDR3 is TGTGCCAGCAGCCCCAGGACTAGGGACAATGAGCAGTTCTTC. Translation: CASSPRTRDNEQFF.

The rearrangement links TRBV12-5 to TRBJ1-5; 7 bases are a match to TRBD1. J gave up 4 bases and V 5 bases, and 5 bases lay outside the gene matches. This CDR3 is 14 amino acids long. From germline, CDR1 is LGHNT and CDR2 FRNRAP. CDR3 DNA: TGTGCTAGTGGTCCGACAGGGCAAAATCAGCCCCAGCATTTT. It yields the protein CASGPTGQNQPQHF.

The CDR3 DNA reads TGTGCCAGCAGCTTAGAGCCTCGGGAGACGGTGACAGATACGCAGTATTTT. Encoded protein: CASSLEPRETVTDTQYF. V is TRBV7-3 and J is TRBJ2-3, with a tentative D call TRBD2 (6 bases). CDR1 SGHTA and CDR2 FQGTGA come from the germline V gene. This CDR3 contains 17 residues. Trimming shortened V by 2 bases and J by 3 bases, and 18 bases separated the two germline ends.

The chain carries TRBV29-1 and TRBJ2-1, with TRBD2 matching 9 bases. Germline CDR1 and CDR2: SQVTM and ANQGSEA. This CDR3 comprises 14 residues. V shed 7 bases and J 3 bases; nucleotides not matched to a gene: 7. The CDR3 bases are TGCAGCGGGGAGGGTAGCGGGAGCTACAATGAGCAGTTCTTC. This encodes CSGEGSGSYNEQFF.

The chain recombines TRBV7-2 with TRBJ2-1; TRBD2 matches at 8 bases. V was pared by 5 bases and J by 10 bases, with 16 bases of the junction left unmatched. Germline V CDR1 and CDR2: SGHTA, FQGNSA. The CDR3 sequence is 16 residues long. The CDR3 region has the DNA TGTGCCAGCAGCGGCGGGGGCCTTAGCGGGATGGTGGAGCAGTTCTTC. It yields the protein CASSGGGLSGMVEQFF.

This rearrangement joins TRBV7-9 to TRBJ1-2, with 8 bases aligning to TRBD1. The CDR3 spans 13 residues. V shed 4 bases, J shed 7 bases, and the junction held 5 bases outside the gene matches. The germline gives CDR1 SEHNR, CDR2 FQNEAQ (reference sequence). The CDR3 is CASSSGGVGGYTF. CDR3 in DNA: TGTGCCAGCAGCTCAGGGGGCGTCGGTGGCTACACCTTC.

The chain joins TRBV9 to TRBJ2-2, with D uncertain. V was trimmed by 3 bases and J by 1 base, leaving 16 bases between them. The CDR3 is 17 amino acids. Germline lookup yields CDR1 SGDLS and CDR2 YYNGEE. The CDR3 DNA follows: TGTGCCAGCAGCGCACCCCGGGTGAAGCGGAACACCGGGGAGCTGTTTTTT. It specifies CASSAPRVKRNTGELFF.